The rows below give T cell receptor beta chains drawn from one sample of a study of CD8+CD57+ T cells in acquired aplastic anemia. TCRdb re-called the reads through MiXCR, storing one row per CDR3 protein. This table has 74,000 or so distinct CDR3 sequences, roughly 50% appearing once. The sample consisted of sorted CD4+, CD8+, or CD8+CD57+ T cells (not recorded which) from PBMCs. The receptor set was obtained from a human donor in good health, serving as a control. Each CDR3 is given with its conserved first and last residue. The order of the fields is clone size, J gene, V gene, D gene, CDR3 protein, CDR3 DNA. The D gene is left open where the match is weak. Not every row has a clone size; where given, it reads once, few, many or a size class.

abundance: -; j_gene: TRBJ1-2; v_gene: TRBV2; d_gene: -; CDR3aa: CASSEKTGSNYGYTF; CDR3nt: TGTGCCAGCAGTGAGAAAACGGGTAGTAACTATGGCTACACCTTC
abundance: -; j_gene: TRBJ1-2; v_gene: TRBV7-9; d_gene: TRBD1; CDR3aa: CASSLGGTANYGYTF; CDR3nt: TGTGCCAGCAGCTTAGGGGGGACAGCTAACTATGGCTACACCTTC
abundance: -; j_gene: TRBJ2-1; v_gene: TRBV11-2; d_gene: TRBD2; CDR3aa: CASSLGGGEREGLYEQFF; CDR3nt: TGTGCCAGCAGCTTAGGAGGGGGCGAGCGGGAGGGCCTCTATGAGCAGTTCTTC
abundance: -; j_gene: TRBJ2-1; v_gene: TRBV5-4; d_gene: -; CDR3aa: CASSLAWGLSYSEQFF; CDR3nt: TGTGCCAGCAGCTTGGCGTGGGGTCTCTCCTACAGTGAGCAGTTCTTC
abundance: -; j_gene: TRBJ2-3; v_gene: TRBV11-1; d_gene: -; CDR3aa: CASILAGASTDTQYF; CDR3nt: TGTGCCAGCATATTGGCGGGGGCGAGCACAGATACGCAGTATTTT
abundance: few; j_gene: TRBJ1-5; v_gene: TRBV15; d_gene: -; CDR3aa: CATSRDGQSNQPQHF; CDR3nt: TGTGCCACCAGCAGAGACGGACAAAGCAATCAGCCCCAGCATTTT
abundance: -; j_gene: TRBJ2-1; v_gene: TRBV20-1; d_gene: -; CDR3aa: CSARDPLEAYEQFF; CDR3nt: TGCAGTGCTAGAGATCCCTTGGAAGCATATGAGCAGTTCTTC
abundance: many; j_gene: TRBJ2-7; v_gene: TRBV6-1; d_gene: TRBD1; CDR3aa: CASEGTGSSYEQYF; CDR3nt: TGTGCCAGCGAAGGGACAGGGAGCTCCTACGAGCAGTACTTC
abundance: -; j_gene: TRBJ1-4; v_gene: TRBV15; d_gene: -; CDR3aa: CATSRIDEKLFF; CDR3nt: TGTGCCACCAGCAGAATTGATGAAAAACTGTTTTTT
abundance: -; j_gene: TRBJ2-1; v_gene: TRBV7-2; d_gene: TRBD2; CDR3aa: CASTISGGANNEQFF; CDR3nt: TGTGCCAGCACCATTAGCGGGGGGGCCAACAATGAGCAGTTCTTC
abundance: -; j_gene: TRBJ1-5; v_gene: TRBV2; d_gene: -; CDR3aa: CASNLYSNQPQHF; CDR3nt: TGTGCCAGCAACCTTTATAGCAATCAGCCCCAGCATTTT
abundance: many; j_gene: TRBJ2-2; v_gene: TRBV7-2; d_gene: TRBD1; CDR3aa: CASSSGWTGTGELFF; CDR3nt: TGTGCCAGCAGCTCCGGCTGGACAGGCACCGGGGAGCTGTTTTTT
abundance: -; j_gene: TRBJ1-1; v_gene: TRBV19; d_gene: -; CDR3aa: CASSITRRNTEAFF; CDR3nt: TGTGCCAGTAGTATAACCCGGAGGAACACTGAAGCTTTCTTT
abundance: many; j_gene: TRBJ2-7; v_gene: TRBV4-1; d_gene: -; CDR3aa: CASSQAGTTYEQYF; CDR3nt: TGCGCCAGCAGCCAAGCCGGTACTACCTACGAGCAGTACTTC
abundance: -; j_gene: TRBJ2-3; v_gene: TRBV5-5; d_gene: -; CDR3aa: CASSRGGSTDTQYF; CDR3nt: TGTGCCAGCAGCCGAGGGGGTAGCACAGATACGCAGTATTTT
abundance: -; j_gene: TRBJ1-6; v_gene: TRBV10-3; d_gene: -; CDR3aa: CAISESSSGGGSPLHF; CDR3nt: TGTGCCATCAGTGAGTCGAGTTCAGGTGGAGGTTCACCCCTCCACTTT